This T cell receptor (beta chain) appears in the sequencing data of a study of blood T cells in healthy people across ages. Whole-study results and caveats: Researchers said unsorted PBMCs prevented a conclusive naive versus antigen-experienced comparison.

Remarks on this clonotype: The antigen is unknown.

Primers used in a second PCR of roughly 6 to 11 cycles were a sample-barcoded 5' primer and a J-beta primer mix. The template-switch adaptor was a 5' adaptor with 12 random nucleotides. It tagged each cDNA molecule. TCRdb re-analysed the 5' RACE reads in MiXCR, keeping a single row per CDR3 protein. This sample has around 940,000 distinct CDR3 sequences; around 54% occur once, and the top ten carry about a fifth. V shed 6 bases and J 7 bases; nucleotides not matched to a gene: 6. The CDR3 runs 13 residues. The chain employs TRBV12-3 or TRBV12-4 and TRBJ1-2; 9 bases are shared with TRBD1. The sample comprised blood. This sequence was found in a woman aged 60-70 years in good health. The CDR3, as DNA: TGTGCCAGCAGCATACAGGGGGCGAGTGGCTACACCTTC. Translation: CASSIQGASGYTF.